This T cell receptor (beta chain) was identified during a study of spatial heterogeneity in lung cancer. CDR3 size: 13 residues. Germline V gene lookup returns CDR1 SNHLY and CDR2 FYNNEI. V shed 8 bases and J 7 bases; nucleotides not matched to a gene: 6. This sample's time point: sample taken at primary tumor resection. Whole RNA, which was extracted from tumor, nontumor lung tissue or frozen PBMC, was sequenced without any cell sorting. This clonotype has a count of ten or more. One entry per CDR3 protein, called by TCRdb with MiXCR from the 5' RACE reads. The top ten clones hold 2.4% of a sample with some 12,000 distinct CDR3 sequences, 13% to 15% of them seen once.

The material sequenced was PBMCs, taken at surgery. This chain joins TRBV2 and TRBJ2-1, with 9 bases that match TRBD2. The TCR originated in a female donor with early-stage non-small cell lung cancer. CDR3 residues: CASGAGGRNEQFF. CDR3 DNA: TGTGCCAGCGGAGCGGGGGGCCGGAATGAGCAGTTCTTC.